Here is one T cell receptor (beta chain) with its context. This sample is part of a study of beta chain features in type 1 diabetes. All of the isolated RNA was reverse transcribed, so expressed TCRB transcripts were sequenced. TCRdb keeps only in-frame clones here, not all; method: immunoSEQ multiplex PCR. The sample lists roughly 610,000 clones, 15% to 17% occurring once. Every donor had blood drawn once into heparin, around 0.12 L on average. CD4+ naive, central memory, regulatory and stem cell-like memory subsets were isolated by sorting on CD45RO/CCR7/CD25/CD127/CD95/CD27. CDR1 is KGHSH, CDR2 LQKENI, per germline. This CDR3 contains 15 residues. With V trimmed by 2 bases and J by 5 bases, 5 bases remained unmatched.

The chain carries TRBV18 and TRBJ2-2, with TRBD1 matching 7 bases. Material for sequencing was naive CD4+ T cells from blood. The receptor was derived from a man aged 18 to 29 in good health. In nucleotides, the CDR3 is TGTGCCAGCTCACCAAGACAGGGACGGACCGGGGAGCTGTTTTTT. Translated, it gives CASSPRQGRTGELFF.